Listed below are T cell receptor beta chains from one sample, sequenced in a study of blood T cell repertoires in COVID-19. Here immunoSEQ multiplex PCR was the method, and the copy in TCRdb shows in-frame clones only, minus some. The data show around 470,000 clones, 90% seen once. The sequenced sample consisted of PBMCs or T cells enriched from blood (not recorded which). The receptor source for this set is a man aged 18 to 30 who had recovered from COVID-19. The CDR3 runs from the conserved cysteine through the conserved F or W. Each record gives: clone size, V gene, D gene, J gene, CDR3 DNA, CDR3 protein. D genes are given only for firm matches. Only some rows state a clone size, as once, few, many or a class for expanded clones.

>.|TRBV7-2|.|TRBJ1-2
TGTGCCAGCAGCTCGGACAGAATAGCTTTTAAGGATGGCTACACCTTC
CASSSDRIAFKDGYTF
>.|TRBV5-5|.|TRBJ2-7
TGTGCCAGCAGCTTCTACAGGAAGGACGAGCAGTACTTC
CASSFYRKDEQYF
>.|TRBV10-3|TRBD1|TRBJ1-2
TGTGCCATCAGTGAGTCCCCGGGACAGGGGGCCCCGCTCTATGGCTACACCTTC
CAISESPGQGAPLYGYTF
>.|TRBV5-5|.|TRBJ1-4
TGTGCCAGCAGCCCGTATGCGGGGGAAAAACTGTTTTTT
CASSPYAGEKLFF
>.|TRBV19|.|TRBJ1-1
TGTGCCAGTAGTATAGTCGGGTTCACGAACACTGAAGCTTTCTTT
CASSIVGFTNTEAFF
>.|TRBV4-2|TRBD2|TRBJ2-5
TGTGCCAGCAGCCAAGAGTTGGGTGTAGCGGGAACGAAAGAGACCCAGTACTTC
CASSQELGVAGTKETQYF
>.|TRBV28|TRBD2|TRBJ2-7
TGTGCCAGCGGGGAGGGATACGAGCAGTACTTC
CASGEGYEQYF
>few|TRBV5-1|.|TRBJ2-7
TGCGCCAGCAGCTTGGAATCCGCTAGTATGAGCGAGCAGTACTTC
CASSLESASMSEQYF
>.|TRBV29-1|TRBD2|TRBJ2-1
TGCAGCGTTGCCGGGAGGTACAATGAGCAGTTCTTC
CSVAGRYNEQFF
>.|TRBV11-2|.|TRBJ2-1
TGTGCCAGCAGCCTAACGACTGACAATGAGCAGTTCTTC
CASSLTTDNEQFF
>once|TRBV2|.|TRBJ2-3
TGTGCCAGCAGTGATAGAAATACGCAGTATTTT
CASSDRNTQYF
>.|TRBV3-1/TRBV3-2|.|TRBJ2-1
TGTGCCAGCAGCCAAGATGGGGCTAGTTCGAATGAGCAGTTCTTC
CASSQDGASSNEQFF
>.|TRBV20-1|TRBD2|TRBJ2-7
TGCAGTGCTAGTCAGTATAGCGGGAGTTCAAAAGAGCAGTACTTC
CSASQYSGSSKEQYF
>.|TRBV27|.|TRBJ1-4
TGTGCCAGCAGTGGAGGGGGGGCATATGAAAAACTGTTTTTT
CASSGGGAYEKLFF
>.|TRBV19|.|TRBJ1-1
TGTGCCAGTAGTATAGGCGGCAGGGCGGCTTTCTTT
CASSIGGRAAFF
>.|TRBV13|.|TRBJ2-7
TGTGCCAGCAGCCCGCGTTCCCTAGCGAGTGGTTACGAGCAGTACTTC
CASSPRSLASGYEQYF
>once|TRBV10-1|TRBD1|TRBJ2-2
TGCGCCAGCAGTCCGGACAGGGGCACCGGGGAGCTGTTTTTT
CASSPDRGTGELFF
>once|TRBV28|.|TRBJ1-5
TGTGCCAGCAGCCATGGGGGGGATCAGCCCCAGCATTTT
CASSHGGDQPQHF
>.|TRBV11-3|TRBD2|TRBJ2-3
TGTGCCAGCAGCTTAGGTGATAGGACTAGCCCCAACGGAGATACGCAGTATTTT
CASSLGDRTSPNGDTQYF
>once|TRBV14|TRBD1|TRBJ1-5
TGTGCCAGCAGCCAAGCCGGGACAGGGTACGATCAGCCCCAGCATTTT
CASSQAGTGYDQPQHF
>.|TRBV5-6|.|TRBJ2-1
TGTGCCAGCAGCCCCGGCCCCAGGCAGGCGAATGAGCAGTTCTTC
CASSPGPRQANEQFF
>.|TRBV18|.|TRBJ1-1
TGTGCCAGCTCACCATTGGCAGGTACTGAAGCTTTCTTT
CASSPLAGTEAFF
>.|TRBV5-6|TRBD1|TRBJ1-4
TGTGCCAGCAGCTCACTTAGACAGGGGAGGCGTGAAAAACTGTTTTTT
CASSSLRQGRREKLFF
>.|TRBV14|.|TRBJ2-2
TGTGCCAGCAGCCAAGGGGCAGGGAGGACCGGGGAGCTGTTTTTT
CASSQGAGRTGELFF
>.|TRBV5-1|.|TRBJ2-1
TGCGCCAGCAGCTTACGACTAGTTGCTAATGAGCAGTTCTTC
CASSLRLVANEQFF
>.|TRBV2|.|TRBJ1-1
TGTGCCAGCAGTCGAGCAGGACAATTGAACACTGAAGCTTTCTTT
CASSRAGQLNTEAFF
>once|TRBV2|.|TRBJ2-4
TGTGCCAGCAGACAGGGCGCCAAAAACATTCAGTACTTC
CASRQGAKNIQYF
>once|TRBV19|.|TRBJ1-1
TGTGCCAGTAGTCTCACCTTCGGGGGCACTGAAGCTTTCTTT
CASSLTFGGTEAFF
>.|TRBV5-5|.|TRBJ1-3
TGTGCCAGCAGCTTCCAAATACTCCGGAGCTCTGGAAACACCATATATTTT
CASSFQILRSSGNTIYF
>.|TRBV29-1|.|TRBJ1-1
TGCAGCGTTGAAAGGGGTAGGAACACTGAAGCTTTCTTT
CSVERGRNTEAFF
>.|TRBV28|.|TRBJ1-2
TGTGCCAGCAGTTTAAGAGTCGGTGGCTACACCTTC
CASSLRVGGYTF
>.|TRBV6-4|.|TRBJ1-2
TGTGCCAGCAGTGACTCGTACGGAGCCACAGGCCGCACCTTC
CASSDSYGATGRTF
>.|TRBV5-1|.|TRBJ1-1
TGCGCCAGCAGCCGGGCCCATATTCGGGGAACGAACACTGAAGCTTTCTTT
CASSRAHIRGTNTEAFF
>.|TRBV3-1/TRBV3-2|.|TRBJ2-1
TGTGCCAGCAGCCAAGTAGGCTGGACGAGAGGGGGTAAGGACAATGAGCAGTTCTTC
CASSQVGWTRGGKDNEQFF
>.|TRBV12-3/TRBV12-4|TRBD1|TRBJ1-2
TGTGCCAGCAGTATGGGACAGTCAAATGGCTACACCTTC
CASSMGQSNGYTF
>.|TRBV29-1|TRBD1|TRBJ1-2
TGCAGCGTTGCCGGGACAGGTGTCATGAACTATGGCTACACCTTC
CSVAGTGVMNYGYTF
>.|TRBV19|.|TRBJ1-2
TGTGCCAGTAGTGAAACCGGGACTCTCTATGGCTACACCTTC
CASSETGTLYGYTF
>.|TRBV9|TRBD2|TRBJ2-1
TGTGCCAGCAGCGTAGAGCCGAGCGGGAGTGAGCAGTTCTTC
CASSVEPSGSEQFF
>.|TRBV7-9|TRBD2|TRBJ2-2
TGTGCCAGCAGCTCTATCCCTAAGACTAGCCGGAACACCGGGGAGCTGTTTTTT
CASSSIPKTSRNTGELFF
>once|TRBV14|TRBD2|TRBJ2-2
TGTGCCAGCAGCCTGACTAGCGGGATGGCAACCGGGGAGCTGTTTTTT
CASSLTSGMATGELFF
>.|TRBV10-3|TRBD1|TRBJ1-3
TGTGCCATCACGACAGGGGGCTTGAGCACCATATATTTT
CAITTGGLSTIYF
>.|TRBV7-8|.|TRBJ1-5
TGTGCCAGCAGCTTAGGGTGGTCAGGAGACTATAGCAATCAGCCCCAGCATTTT
CASSLGWSGDYSNQPQHF
>.|TRBV14|.|TRBJ1-3
TGTGCCAGCAGCCAACCGGGATCACGCTCTGGAAACACCATATATTTT
CASSQPGSRSGNTIYF
>once|TRBV5-4|.|TRBJ1-3
TGTGCCAGCAGCACCTACCGGTCTGGAAACACCATATATTTT
CASSTYRSGNTIYF
>once|TRBV10-2|TRBD2|TRBJ2-1
TGCGCCAGCAAGAATGGACTAGCGGGCCCCTACAATGAGCAGTTCTTC
CASKNGLAGPYNEQFF
>few|TRBV27|TRBD2|TRBJ2-7
TGTGCCAGCAGTTTATTCCTAGCGGGAGCCTACGAGCAGTACTTC
CASSLFLAGAYEQYF
>.|TRBV3-1/TRBV3-2|TRBD1|TRBJ1-2
TGTGCCAGCAGCCAGGGTGCTGCATGGGACAGGCGTCATTATGGCTACACCTTC
CASSQGAAWDRRHYGYTF
>.|TRBV6-1|.|TRBJ1-1
TGTGCCAGCAGTGAAGCCGGAGGGAGGGGCACTGAAGCTTTCTTT
CASSEAGGRGTEAFF
>.|TRBV7-3|TRBD1|TRBJ2-5
TGTGCCAGCAGCTTAAAGCCACTCACCTCGGGGACAGAAATACAAGAGACCCAGTACTTC
CASSLKPLTSGTEIQETQYF
>.|TRBV10-3|.|TRBJ1-2
TGTGCCATCAGTGAGGGCAGGTATGGCTACACCTTC
CAISEGRYGYTF
>.|TRBV25-1|.|TRBJ1-2
TGTGCCAGCAGTGACGGGACAAGATTAAGTGATGGCTACACCTTC
CASSDGTRLSDGYTF